One and the same sample provided the 32 T cell receptor beta chains below, sequenced in a study of T cells expressing NK-cell markers. TCRdb re-analyzed the 5' RACE reads; it lists each CDR3 protein once, without DNA. The sample's table shows about 550,000 distinct CDR3 sequences. The source material was blood T cells: a sorted CD56 or NKG2C T cell subset, CD4+ or CD8+ T cells, or bulk PBMC T cells (not recorded which). These receptors all come from a man between 18 and 35 years old in good health.

The CDR3 is CASSQSSLLAGNTIYF. V is TRBV4-2 and J is TRBJ1-3. Looked up from germline, CDR1 is LGHNA and CDR2 is YNFKEQ. This CDR3 region has 16 residues.

The V and J genes are TRBV12-5 and TRBJ2-7; TCRdb names TRBD2, which stays unverified in the absence of DNA. The CDR3 totals 14 residues. Per germline, CDR1 LGHNT and CDR2 FRNRAP. CDR3 protein: CASGLAGFPYEQYF.

V usage is TRBV14 and J usage is TRBJ2-1; TCRdb outputs TRBD2, but without DNA this stays unchecked. This CDR3 is 13 amino acids long. In germline, CDR1 is SGHDN, CDR2 FVKESK. CDR3 protein: CASSLTSVGEQFF.

The rearrangement uses TRBV12-3 or TRBV12-4 and TRBJ2-5. This CDR3 is 14 amino acids long. CDR3 amino acids: CASSQRRDLETQYF.

This chain uses TRBV14 with TRBJ1-1. CDR1 is SGHDN and CDR2 is FVKESK in the germline V gene. The CDR3 is made up of 15 amino acids. The CDR3 loop reads CASSPRRGPNTEAFF.

The chain couples TRBV9 to TRBJ2-3; no DNA is available, so the TRBD2 call from TCRdb remains unchecked. This CDR3 is built from 15 residues. The V gene's germline CDR1 is SGDLS and CDR2 YYNGEE. CDR3 region: CASSVGWLAGDTQYF.

The chain employs TRBV28 and TRBJ2-5; the TRBD2 assignment by TCRdb is unverifiable without DNA. CDR3 length: 14 amino acids. Germline V lookup: CDR1 MDHEN, CDR2 SYDVKM. CDR3 loop: CASNGRAQGETQYF.

J is TRBJ1-5 and V is TRBV19. The CDR3 totals 15 residues. Germline V gives CDR1 LNHDA, CDR2 SQIVND (reference sequence). The CDR3 sequence is CASRTSIASNQPQHF.

The chain links TRBV11-2 to TRBJ1-2; TCRdb calls TRBD1, which cannot be checked without DNA. Germline assignment: CDR1 SGHAT and CDR2 FQNNGV. The CDR3 totals 14 residues. This chain's CDR3 is CASRMGQGAYGYTF.

V usage is TRBV6-5 and J usage is TRBJ2-1; TCRdb indicates TRBD1, and absent DNA this call remains unverified. This CDR3 region has 22 residues. Germline CDR1 MNHEY, CDR2 SVGAGI. CDR3 region: CASSPTLGDLEGKLLKPNEQFF.

This rearrangement joins TRBV7-9 to TRBJ2-2; without DNA, the TCRdb call of TRBD1 cannot be checked. The CDR3 sequence is 17 residues long. Germline values: CDR1 SEHNR, CDR2 FQNEAQ (reference sequence). The CDR3 loop is CASSSYRVNHRPGELFF. The variable domain in full, with the rest retrieved from reference TRBV7-9 and TRBJ2-2, is DTGVSQNPRHKITKRGQNVTFRCDPISEHNRLYWYRQTLGQGPEFLTYFQNEAQLEKSRLLSDRFSAERPKGSFSTLEIQRTEQGDSAMYLCASSSYRVNHRPGELFFGEGSRLTVL.

The chain has TRBV29-1 and TRBJ2-6. CDR1 is SQVTM, CDR2 ANQGSEA, per germline. The CDR3 has 15 residues. Here the CDR3 reads CSVQRRISGANVLTF.

The chain employs TRBV2 and TRBJ2-1. There are 12 residues in the CDR3. The germline V gene encodes CDR1 SNHLY and CDR2 FYNNEI. The CDR3 reads CASRESNNEQFF.

The genes are TRBV18 and TRBJ2-7; with no DNA, the TCRdb D assignment of TRBD1 cannot be verified. In germline, CDR1 is KGHSH, CDR2 LQKENI. The CDR3 extends over 15 amino acids. The chain's CDR3 is CASSPGDRVPYEQYF.

V and J are TRBV24-1 and TRBJ1-1. Germline values: CDR1 KGHDR, CDR2 SFDVKD. This CDR3 comprises 14 residues. The CDR3 loop is CATSDSGRILRAFF.

This chain joins TRBV12-3 or TRBV12-4 and TRBJ1-4; absent DNA, TCRdb's TRBD1 call cannot be checked. This CDR3 is built from 16 residues. The CDR3 is CASSLPPGQGNEKLFF.

V and J are TRBV6-6 and TRBJ1-1; TCRdb returns TRBD1, unconfirmable since there is no DNA. Germline values: CDR1 MNHNY, CDR2 SVGAGI (reference sequence). CDR3 size: 11 residues. CDR3 protein: CASSYGGKAFF.

The V gene is TRBV28, the J gene TRBJ2-1. Germline V lookup: CDR1 MDHEN, CDR2 SYDVKM. This CDR3 comprises 14 residues. CDR3 protein: CASSLLLSYNEQFF. The whole variable domain, remainder taken from reference TRBV28 and TRBJ2-1, is DVKVTQSSRYLVKRTGEKVFLECVQDMDHENMFWYRQDPGLGLRLIYFSYDVKMKEKGDIPEGYSVSREKKERFSLILESASTNQTSMYLCASSLLLSYNEQFFGPGTRLTVL.

The rearrangement uses TRBV9 and TRBJ2-2. The CDR3 loop spans 16 amino acids. From germline, CDR1 is SGDLS and CDR2 YYNGEE. The CDR3 sequence is CASSVLAGMNTGELFF.

This chain connects TRBV12-3 or TRBV12-4 to TRBJ1-4; lacking DNA, the TRBD1 call made by TCRdb goes unchecked. The CDR3 extends over 15 amino acids. The CDR3 sequence: CASSLQGVINEKLFF.

The chain uses TRBV29-1 and TRBJ1-3. The length of the CDR3 is 13 residues. The germline V gene encodes CDR1 SQVTM and CDR2 ANQGSEA. This CDR3 is CSVESRYSNTIYF.

This rearrangement joins TRBV14 to TRBJ2-3. CDR1 and CDR2 (germline): SGHDN, FVKESK. CDR3 size: 12 residues. The CDR3 spells CASSPFGNTQYF.

J is TRBJ2-1 and V is TRBV7-4; TCRdb's D call, TRBD2, is unchecked because there is no DNA. The CDR3 spans 16 residues. CDR1 and CDR2 from the germline V gene are SGHVT and SQSDAQ. The CDR3 region is CASSLGGLRALDEQFF.

This chain connects TRBV6-1 to TRBJ1-4; lacking DNA, the TRBD1 call made by TCRdb goes unchecked. CDR1 is MNHNS, CDR2 SASEGT, per germline. The CDR3 extends over 15 amino acids. This chain's CDR3 is CASSEERTAGEKLFF.

This chain uses TRBV12-3 or TRBV12-4 with TRBJ2-1; TCRdb's D call of TRBD1 is untestable without DNA. The CDR3 covers 12 residues. The CDR3 spells CASSPWDREQFF.

The genes are TRBV6-5 and TRBJ2-1; TCRdb designates TRBD2, a call that cannot be tested without DNA. The germline gives CDR1 MNHEY, CDR2 SVGAGI. This CDR3 region has 14 residues. CDR3 in amino acids: CASSYSSLVNEQFF.

V gene TRBV24-1 combines with J gene TRBJ1-1; without DNA, the TCRdb call of TRBD1 cannot be checked. The CDR3 consists of 17 residues. In germline, CDR1 is KGHDR, CDR2 SFDVKD. The CDR3 region is CATSDLRRTGSNTEAFF.

The chain employs TRBV12-3 or TRBV12-4 and TRBJ2-2; the D gene TCRdb calls, TRBD1, cannot be checked with no DNA. The CDR3 runs 14 residues. The CDR3 loop reads CASSTVGVTGELFF.

The rearrangement joins TRBV20-1 to TRBJ2-5; TCRdb proposes TRBD1, but this gene call is untestable without DNA. CDR3 length: 13 residues. Germline CDR1 DFQATT, CDR2 SNEGSKA (reference sequence). This chain's CDR3 is CSAKRGTEETQYF.

CDR3 sequence reads: CSARAVTGGNSPLHF. The chain employs TRBV20-1 and TRBJ1-6; TCRdb designates TRBD1, a call that cannot be tested without DNA. The CDR3 totals 15 residues. Germline V gene sequence: CDR1 DFQATT, CDR2 SNEGSKA (reference sequence).

The CDR3 protein is CATGTINYGYTF. The chain employs TRBV10-3 and TRBJ1-2. CDR1 ENHRY and CDR2 SYGVKD come from the germline V gene. The CDR3 extends over 12 amino acids.

The chain employs TRBV7-9 and TRBJ2-7; TCRdb names TRBD1, which stays unverified in the absence of DNA. CDR1 SEHNR and CDR2 FQNEAQ come from the germline V gene (reference sequence). The CDR3 contains 12 residues. This CDR3 reads CAGRGDSGEQYF.